Following are 7 T cell receptor beta chains from one sample sequenced in a study of T cell changes during pregnancy in multiple sclerosis. Libraries were prepared by immunoSEQ multiplex PCR; TCRdb keeps only in-frame clonotypes and omits some of them. The repertoire holds over 70,000 clones, with approximately 90% as singletons. The sample was peripheral blood, taken in the first trimester of pregnancy. These receptors all come from a female donor in good health, enrolled as a control in a pregnancy study.

This clone is a singleton in its sample. A read error may produce the germline difference seen at one junction end. This chain connects TRBV7-7 to TRBJ2-5, with TRBD1 as a possible D gene (7 bases). The CDR3 spans 14 residues. The germline gives CDR1 SSHAT, CDR2 FNYEAQ (reference sequence). Written as DNA, the CDR3 is TGTGCTAGCAGCTCAAGCAGGGGGGCAGAGACCCAGTACTTC. Translated, it gives CASSSSRGAETQYF.

The chain has TRBV7-8 and TRBJ2-5, with TRBD1 identical over 9 bases. The V segment lost 5 bases and the J segment 2 bases; nucleotides outside the gene matches: 6. The germline V gene encodes CDR1 SGHVS and CDR2 FQNEAQ. CDR3 length: 15 amino acids. The CDR3 loop is CASSLRDREQETQYF. The CDR3, as DNA: TGTGCCAGCAGCCTCCGGGACAGGGAACAAGAGACCCAGTACTTC.

This clone was recorded a few times. The V gene is TRBV28, the J gene TRBJ2-7, with TRBD1 as a possible D gene (5 bases). Per germline, CDR1 MDHEN and CDR2 SYDVKM. The CDR3 has 15 residues. Trimming pared 6 bases from V and 6 bases from J, leaving 21 bases between. The CDR3: CASRQHRDSLSEQYF. The CDR3 DNA reads TGTGCCAGCAGACAACACCGTGACAGCTTATCCGAGCAGTACTTC.

The sample holds a few counts of this clone. This rearrangement joins TRBV28 to TRBJ1-4, with 8 bases that match TRBD1. This CDR3 contains 14 residues. CDR1 is MDHEN, CDR2 SYDVKM, per germline. Trimming cost V 6 bases and J 6 bases; bases outside gene matches: 6. In nucleotides, the CDR3 is TGTGCCAGCAGCCAGGGACAGGCGTATGAAAAACTGTTTTTT. It translates to CASSQGQAYEKLFF.

J is TRBJ2-3 and V is TRBV30, with 11 bases aligning to TRBD2. Per germline, CDR1 GTSNPN and CDR2 SVGIG (reference sequence). CDR3 length: 14 amino acids. V lost 5 bases to trimming and J lost 2 bases; unmatched junction nucleotides: 3. For the CDR3, the DNA is TGTGCCTGGGGGACTAGCGGTTCCACAGATACGCAGTATTTT. Translating it yields CAWGTSGSTDTQYF. The variable domain in full, with the rest retrieved from reference TRBV30 and TRBJ2-3, is SQTIHQWPATLVQPVGSPLSLECTVEGTSNPNLYWYRQAAGRGLQLLFYSVGIGQISSEVPQNLSASRPQDRQFILSSKKLLLSDSGFYLCAWGTSGSTDTQYFGPGTRLTVL.

J is TRBJ2-2 and V is TRBV6-4, with 8 bases that match TRBD2. Germline V gene data show CDR1 as MRHNA and CDR2 as SNTAGT. The CDR3 totals 16 residues. Trimming at V came to 0 bases and at J to 0 bases, leaving 0 bases not matched to a gene. In nucleotides, the CDR3 is TGTGCCAGCAGTGACTCAGCGGGGGCGAACACCGGGGAGCTGTTTTTT. This sequence encodes CASSDSAGANTGELFF.

The chain joins TRBV19 to TRBJ1-1, with a possible D match to TRBD1 (5 bases). V dropped 3 bases and J dropped 0 bases, with 11 bases sitting between them. CDR1 and CDR2 (germline): LNHDA, SQIVND (reference sequence). This CDR3 region has 15 residues. This CDR3 reads CASSISGGLNTEAFF. CDR3 nucleotides: TGTGCCAGTAGTATCAGCGGGGGTTTGAACACTGAAGCTTTCTTT.